The rows below give T cell receptor beta chains drawn from one sample of a study of blood T cell repertoires in COVID-19. TCRdb keeps only in-frame clones here, not all; method: immunoSEQ multiplex PCR. This table has roughly 50,000 clones, 80% to 85% appearing once. The material sequenced was peripheral blood. The origin of the receptors is a woman aged 55-70 years with acute or convalescent COVID-19. The CDR3 runs from the conserved cysteine through the conserved F or W. D genes are given only for firm matches. Clone size is stated in some rows and not others, as once, few, many or a class when expanded.

V gene	clone size	D gene	J gene	CDR3 DNA	CDR3 protein
TRBV10-3	-	TRBD1	TRBJ1-5	TGTGCCATCAGTCCCGGGACAGGGACTAATCAGCCCCAGCATTTT	CAISPGTGTNQPQHF
TRBV7-9	few	TRBD1	TRBJ1-3	TGTGCCAGCAGCCTACAGGGGCGCGGAAACACCATATATTTT	CASSLQGRGNTIYF
TRBV20-1	-	-	TRBJ1-5	TGCAGTGCTAGTCCAGGTGATGATGGGCCCCAGCATTTT	CSASPGDDGPQHF
TRBV4-1	-	-	TRBJ2-5	TGCGCCAGCAGCCAAGGGTTCCGGGAGACCCAGTACTTC	CASSQGFRETQYF
TRBV6-5	few	-	TRBJ1-3	TGTGCCAGCAGACCGGGACTCTCTGGAAACACCATATATTTT	CASRPGLSGNTIYF
TRBV6-6	-	TRBD1	TRBJ1-4	TGTGCCAGCATCTACGGACAGGGGGTCCGGGAAAAACTGTTTTTT	CASIYGQGVREKLFF
TRBV28	-	TRBD1	TRBJ1-1	TGTGCCAGCAGTTTTAGGCAGGGGGCGAACACTGAAGCTTTCTTT	CASSFRQGANTEAFF
TRBV11-2	-	-	TRBJ2-6	TGTGCCAGCAGCTCTAGCAATGGGGCCAACGTCCTGACTTTC	CASSSSNGANVLTF
TRBV6-1	-	TRBD1	TRBJ1-3	TGTGCCAGCAGTGCCCTCGGACAGGTCTCTGGAAACACCATATATTTT	CASSALGQVSGNTIYF
TRBV25-1	-	-	TRBJ1-2	TGTGCCAGCAGTCGGGGGGGGACTAACTATGGCTACACCTTC	CASSRGGTNYGYTF
TRBV5-4	-	TRBD1	TRBJ1-1	TGTGCCAGCAGCTTGACGCAGGACAGGGTCGGCCCTGAAGCTTTCTTT	CASSLTQDRVGPEAFF
TRBV27	-	TRBD1	TRBJ1-1	TGTGCCAGCAGCACCGGGACAGGGGGTGTCAACACTGAAGCTTTCTTT	CASSTGTGGVNTEAFF
TRBV20-1	few	-	TRBJ2-3	TGCAGTGCTAGTGTGCTAGTGCTAGATACGCAGTATTTT	CSASVLVLDTQYF
TRBV12-3/TRBV12-4	-	-	TRBJ1-2	TGTGCCAGCGTGCGGGGGCGAAACTATGGCTACACCTTC	CASVRGRNYGYTF
TRBV5-8	-	TRBD1	TRBJ1-2	TGTGCCAGCAGCAAGACAGGGGCTTTGGCTGGCTACACCTTC	CASSKTGALAGYTF
TRBV6-5	few	-	TRBJ1-1	TGTGCCAGCAGTTATGGCGGGGGCGGGGAAGCTTTCTTT	CASSYGGGGEAFF
TRBV20-1	once	-	TRBJ1-5	TGCAGTGCTAGTATCACGGAGGGGTTTGGTCAGCCCCAGCATTTT	CSASITEGFGQPQHF
TRBV6-2/TRBV6-3	-	-	TRBJ2-5	TGTGCCAGCAGCCCTACTAAGACCCAGTACTTC	CASSPTKTQYF
TRBV3-1/TRBV3-2	-	-	TRBJ1-6	TGTGCCAGCAGCCTGGGGACTGCCCTCCACTTT	CASSLGTALHF
TRBV11-2	-	TRBD2	TRBJ2-5	TGTGCCAGCAGCTTAGGACTAGCGGGGGGGCTGGGCCAAGAGACCCAGTACTTC	CASSLGLAGGLGQETQYF
TRBV19	-	TRBD1	TRBJ2-3	TGTGCCAGTAGTACTCAGGACAGGGGAAACACAGATACGCAGTATTTT	CASSTQDRGNTDTQYF
TRBV18	once	-	TRBJ2-7	TGTGCCAGCTCACCACAGACCTCGGGGATTTCGGACGAGCAGTACTTC	CASSPQTSGISDEQYF
TRBV2	-	TRBD1	TRBJ1-2	TGTGCCAGCAGACAACAGGGGTACTATGGCTACACCTTC	CASRQQGYYGYTF
TRBV30	-	TRBD1	TRBJ1-5	TGTGCCTGGGCGACAGGGGGCTATCAGCCCCAGCATTTT	CAWATGGYQPQHF
TRBV4-1	-	TRBD1	TRBJ1-3	TGCGCCAGCAGCCCCTCCTTAGGACAGGGGGCGCGAGGAAACACCATATATTTT	CASSPSLGQGARGNTIYF
TRBV30	few	-	TRBJ1-3	TGTGCCTGGAGTGTACCTAGAGTCTCTGGAAACACCATATATTTT	CAWSVPRVSGNTIYF
TRBV5-6	-	-	TRBJ2-2	TGTGCCAGCAGCTTGGCTGCTCAGACCGGGGAGCTGTTTTTT	CASSLAAQTGELFF
TRBV11-3	-	-	TRBJ1-1	TGTGCCAGCAGCCCAACGCCGAGTTCGCCTGAAGCTTTCTTT	CASSPTPSSPEAFF
TRBV5-8	-	TRBD2	TRBJ2-1	TGTGCCAGCACCCAATTGATTGGCCCAGTAGCGGGGAGGAATGAGCAGTTCTTC	CASTQLIGPVAGRNEQFF
TRBV10-3	-	-	TRBJ2-7	TGTGCCATCAGTGGGGCGGGGCTTAATCGGGGCTACGAGCAGTACTTC	CAISGAGLNRGYEQYF
TRBV24-1	few	TRBD1	TRBJ1-5	TGTGCCGCGGGGACAGGGAATCAGCCCCAGCATTTT	CAAGTGNQPQHF
TRBV5-1	-	TRBD2	TRBJ2-3	TGCGCCAGCGCAACATCGACTAGCGGGGGCTCCGGTCAGGGTACGCAGTATTTT	CASATSTSGGSGQGTQYF
TRBV6-2/TRBV6-3	-	-	TRBJ2-7	TGTGCCAGCAGTTCAACCGGGAGAACCTACGAGCAGTACTTC	CASSSTGRTYEQYF
TRBV4-2	-	-	TRBJ2-2	TGTGCCAGCAGCCAAGTAGCCAGCGGGTTTGCGAACACCGGGGAGCTGTTTTTT	CASSQVASGFANTGELFF
TRBV4-1	-	-	TRBJ2-5	TGCGCCAGCAGCCAAGACCCCAGGGCAGGGATTATACGAGAGACCCAGTACTTC	CASSQDPRAGIIRETQYF
TRBV4-1	-	-	TRBJ1-2	TGCGCCAGCAGCCAAGTGTTGAATAAAGAGAACTATGGCTACACCTTC	CASSQVLNKENYGYTF
TRBV7-2	-	-	TRBJ1-2	TGTGCCAGCAGCGGTGGACTCCGGAGGAGCTATGGCTACACCTTC	CASSGGLRRSYGYTF
TRBV3-1/TRBV3-2	-	-	TRBJ1-1	TGTGCCAGCAGCCAAGGGCAGGCCGCTGAAGCTTTCTTT	CASSQGQAAEAFF
TRBV6-2/TRBV6-3	-	-	TRBJ1-5	TGTGCCAGCAGTTACCCCCGGGGGACGGGGAATCAGCCCCAGCATTTT	CASSYPRGTGNQPQHF
TRBV6-5	few	-	TRBJ1-1	TGTGCCAGCAGCAGGGTTGAAGCTTTCTTT	CASSRVEAFF
TRBV12-1	-	-	TRBJ1-5	TGTGCCAGCAGCTTGCCCTCGAGGGATCAGCCCCAGCATTTT	CASSLPSRDQPQHF
TRBV30	once	-	TRBJ1-1	TGTGCCTGGACCCGGGGGGGATCGTTCACTGAAGCTTTCTTT	CAWTRGGSFTEAFF
TRBV6-5	-	-	TRBJ2-1	TGTGCCAGCAGTTACCCTAGTGGTGAGCAGTTCTTC	CASSYPSGEQFF
TRBV5-1	-	-	TRBJ2-7	TGCGCCAGCAGCTTCGACAGCCGTTACGAGCAGTACTTC	CASSFDSRYEQYF
TRBV28	-	TRBD1	TRBJ2-1	TGTGCCAGCAGTTCAGGGGGTTCCTACAATGAGCAGTTCTTC	CASSSGGSYNEQFF
TRBV5-6	-	TRBD1	TRBJ1-1	TGTGCCAGCAGCTTGAGACAGGGCACTGAAGCTTTCTTT	CASSLRQGTEAFF
TRBV6-5	-	TRBD1	TRBJ1-3	TGTGCCAGCAGTTTTTCGGGACAGACCTCTGGAAACACCATATATTTT	CASSFSGQTSGNTIYF